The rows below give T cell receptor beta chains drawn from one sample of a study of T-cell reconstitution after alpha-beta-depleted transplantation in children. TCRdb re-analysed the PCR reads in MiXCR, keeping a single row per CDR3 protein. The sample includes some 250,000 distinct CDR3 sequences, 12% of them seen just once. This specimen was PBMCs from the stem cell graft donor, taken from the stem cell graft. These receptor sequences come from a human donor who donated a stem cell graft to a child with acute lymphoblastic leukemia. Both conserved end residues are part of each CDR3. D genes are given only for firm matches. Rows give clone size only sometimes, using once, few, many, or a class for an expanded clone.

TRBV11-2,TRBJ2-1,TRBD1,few,TGTGCCAGCAGCTTAGAAACCGGGACAGGGGGCTGGCGTGAGCAGTTCTTC,CASSLETGTGGWREQFF
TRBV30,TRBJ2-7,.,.,TGTGCCTGGAGTACAGGGAAGTACGAGCAGTACTTC,CAWSTGKYEQYF
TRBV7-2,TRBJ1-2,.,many,TGTGCCAGCAGCTTAGTGGAGGGGCGTGGAGGCTACACCTTC,CASSLVEGRGGYTF
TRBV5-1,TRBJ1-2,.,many,TGCGCCAGCAGCTTCGGTACGGGGTGGAATGGCTACACCTTC,CASSFGTGWNGYTF
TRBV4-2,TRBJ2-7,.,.,TGTGCCAGCAGCCAGACGCCCCGGGAACCCTACGAGCAGTACTTC,CASSQTPREPYEQYF
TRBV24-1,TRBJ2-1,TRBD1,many,TGTGCCACCAGTGATCGGACAGGGTTCCACAATGAGCAGTTCTTC,CATSDRTGFHNEQFF
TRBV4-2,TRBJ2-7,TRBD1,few,TGTGCCAGCAGCCAAGAGGGACAGTCCTACGAGCAGTACTTC,CASSQEGQSYEQYF
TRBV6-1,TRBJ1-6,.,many,TGTGCCAGCAGCGAACTTGATTCACCCCTCCACTTT,CASSELDSPLHF
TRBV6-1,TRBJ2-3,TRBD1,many,TGTGCCAGCAGTCCACAGGGGGGCACAGATACGCAGTATTTT,CASSPQGGTDTQYF
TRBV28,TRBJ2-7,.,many,TGTGCCAGCAGACAATTCCAGACAGTTCCCTACGAGCAGTACTTC,CASRQFQTVPYEQYF
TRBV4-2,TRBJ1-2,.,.,TGTGCCAGCAGCCAAGGAGTCGCCAGGGCTTCTAACTATGGCTACACCTTC,CASSQGVARASNYGYTF
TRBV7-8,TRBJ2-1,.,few,TGTGCCAGCAGCCCACTGGGGGGGGGCTTGGATGAGCAGTTCTTC,CASSPLGGGLDEQFF
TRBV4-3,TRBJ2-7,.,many,TGCGCCAGCAGCCAAGATTTCGGCCAACAGTTTTCCTACGAGCAGTACTTC,CASSQDFGQQFSYEQYF
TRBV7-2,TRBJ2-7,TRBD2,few,TGTGCCAGCAGCTTATTACAAGGACTAGTCAGGGAGCAGTACTTC,CASSLLQGLVREQYF
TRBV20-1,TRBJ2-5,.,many,TGCAGTGCTAGCTCCGGGGCCGGAGAGACCCAGTACTTC,CSASSGAGETQYF
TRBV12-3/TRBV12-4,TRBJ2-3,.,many,TGTGCCAGCGGCCGTCCTAGCACAGATACGCAGTATTTT,CASGRPSTDTQYF
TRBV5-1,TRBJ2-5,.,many,TGCGCCAGCAGCTCAAAGATAGGCCTTGAGACCCAGTACTTC,CASSSKIGLETQYF
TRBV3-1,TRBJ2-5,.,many,TGTGCCAGCAGCCAAGATTCGGGATTCGGGGAGACCCAGTACTTC,CASSQDSGFGETQYF
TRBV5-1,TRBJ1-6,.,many,TGCGCCAGCAGCTTGACGCAGGGTAATTCACCCCTCCACTTT,CASSLTQGNSPLHF
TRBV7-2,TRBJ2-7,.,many,TGTGCCAGCACCCCCGAAAGGGGCGAGCAGTACTTC,CASTPERGEQYF
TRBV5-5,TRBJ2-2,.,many,TGTGCCAGCAGCTCCGGGACAACGAACACCGGGGAGCTGTTTTTT,CASSSGTTNTGELFF
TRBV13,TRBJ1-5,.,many,TGTGCCAGCAGCTTAGGCCCTGACCCGGGGAGGCCCCAGCATTTT,CASSLGPDPGRPQHF